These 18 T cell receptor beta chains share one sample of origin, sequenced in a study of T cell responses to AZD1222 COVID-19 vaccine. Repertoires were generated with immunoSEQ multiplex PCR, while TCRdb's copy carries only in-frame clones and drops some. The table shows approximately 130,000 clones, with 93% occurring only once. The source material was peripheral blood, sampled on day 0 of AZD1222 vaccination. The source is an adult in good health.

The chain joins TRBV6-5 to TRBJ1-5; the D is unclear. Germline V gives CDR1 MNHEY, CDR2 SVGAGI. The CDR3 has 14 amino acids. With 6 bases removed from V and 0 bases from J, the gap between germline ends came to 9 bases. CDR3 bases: TGTGCCAGCAGGATCCTAAATAGCAATCAGCCCCAGCATTTT. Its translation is CASRILNSNQPQHF.

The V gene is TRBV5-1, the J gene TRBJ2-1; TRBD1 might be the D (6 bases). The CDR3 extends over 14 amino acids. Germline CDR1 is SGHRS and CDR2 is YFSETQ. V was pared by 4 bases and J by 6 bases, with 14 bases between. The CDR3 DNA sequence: TGCGCCAGCAGCCCTACCACAGGGACCAATGAGCAGTTCTTC. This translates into CASSPTTGTNEQFF.

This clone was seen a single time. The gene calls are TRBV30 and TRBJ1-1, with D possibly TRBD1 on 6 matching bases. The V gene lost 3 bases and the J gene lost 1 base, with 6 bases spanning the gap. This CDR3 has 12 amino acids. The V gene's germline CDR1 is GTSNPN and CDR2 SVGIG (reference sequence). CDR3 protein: CAWRTGNTEAFF. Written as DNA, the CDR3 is TGTGCCTGGAGGACAGGGAACACTGAAGCTTTCTTT.

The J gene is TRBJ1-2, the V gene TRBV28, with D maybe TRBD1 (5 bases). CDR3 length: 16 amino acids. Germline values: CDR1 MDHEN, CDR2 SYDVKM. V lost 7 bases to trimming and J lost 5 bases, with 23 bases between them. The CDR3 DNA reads TGTGCCAGCACCCGCCTACGGGACGGACTGAGGTATGGCTACACCTTC. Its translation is CASTRLRDGLRYGYTF.

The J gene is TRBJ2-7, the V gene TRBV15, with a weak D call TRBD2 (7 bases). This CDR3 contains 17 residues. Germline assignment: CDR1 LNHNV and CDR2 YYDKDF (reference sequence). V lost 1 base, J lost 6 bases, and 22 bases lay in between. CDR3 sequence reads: CATSRGRGGRGRGEQYF. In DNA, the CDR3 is TGTGCCACCAGCAGAGGCCGTGGTGGGAGGGGGAGAGGCGAGCAGTACTTC.

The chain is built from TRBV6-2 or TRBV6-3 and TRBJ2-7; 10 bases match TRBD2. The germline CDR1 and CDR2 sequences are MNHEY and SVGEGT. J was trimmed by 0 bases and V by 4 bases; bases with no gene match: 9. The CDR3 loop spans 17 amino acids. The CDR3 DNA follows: TGTGCCAGCAGTTCGGTTGTTCGGACTAGCGGCTCCTACGAGCAGTACTTC. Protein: CASSSVVRTSGSYEQYF.

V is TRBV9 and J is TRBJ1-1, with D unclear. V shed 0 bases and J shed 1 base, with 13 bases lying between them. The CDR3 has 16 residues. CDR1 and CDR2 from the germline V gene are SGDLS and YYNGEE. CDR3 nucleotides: TGTGCCAGCAGCGTAGCTACGGTGGGAGGGAACACTGAAGCTTTCTTT. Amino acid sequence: CASSVATVGGNTEAFF.

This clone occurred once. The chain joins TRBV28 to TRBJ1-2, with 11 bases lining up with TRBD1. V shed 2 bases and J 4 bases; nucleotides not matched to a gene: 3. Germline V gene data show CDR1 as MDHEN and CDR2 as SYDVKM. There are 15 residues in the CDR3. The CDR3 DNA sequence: TGTGCCAGCAGTTTAGGGACAGGGGGATTCTATGGCTACACCTTC. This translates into CASSLGTGGFYGYTF.

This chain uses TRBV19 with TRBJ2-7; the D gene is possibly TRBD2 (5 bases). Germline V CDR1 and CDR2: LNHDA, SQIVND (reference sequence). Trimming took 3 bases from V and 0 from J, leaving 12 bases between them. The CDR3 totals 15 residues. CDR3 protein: CASSIVGGSSYEQYF. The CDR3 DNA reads TGTGCCAGTAGTATTGTGGGCGGGTCCTCCTACGAGCAGTACTTC.

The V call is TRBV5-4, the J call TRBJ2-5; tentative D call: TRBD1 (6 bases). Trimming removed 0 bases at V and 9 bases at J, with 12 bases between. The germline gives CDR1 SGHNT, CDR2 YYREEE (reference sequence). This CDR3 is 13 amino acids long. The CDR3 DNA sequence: TGTGCCAGCAGCTTGGACCTTCCAGGGGCCCAGTACTTC. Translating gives CASSLDLPGAQYF.

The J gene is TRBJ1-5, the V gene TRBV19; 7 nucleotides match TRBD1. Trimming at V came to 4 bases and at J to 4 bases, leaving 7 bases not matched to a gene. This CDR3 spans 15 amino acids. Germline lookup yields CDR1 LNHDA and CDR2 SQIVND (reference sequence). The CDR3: CASSNRDSRNQPQHF. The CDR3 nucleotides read TGTGCCAGTAGTAACCGGGACAGCCGTAATCAGCCCCAGCATTTT.

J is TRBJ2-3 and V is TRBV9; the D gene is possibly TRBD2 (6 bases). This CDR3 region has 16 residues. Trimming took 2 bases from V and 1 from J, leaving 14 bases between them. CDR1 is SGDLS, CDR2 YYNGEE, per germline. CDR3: CASSVGGRPGTDTQYF. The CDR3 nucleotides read TGTGCCAGCAGCGTCGGGGGAAGACCGGGCACAGATACGCAGTATTTT.

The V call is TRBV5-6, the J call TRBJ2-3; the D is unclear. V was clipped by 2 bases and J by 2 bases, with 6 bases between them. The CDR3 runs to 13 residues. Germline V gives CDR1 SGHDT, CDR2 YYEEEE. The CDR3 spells CASSFPYTDTQYF. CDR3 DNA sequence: TGTGCCAGCAGCTTCCCATACACAGATACGCAGTATTTT.

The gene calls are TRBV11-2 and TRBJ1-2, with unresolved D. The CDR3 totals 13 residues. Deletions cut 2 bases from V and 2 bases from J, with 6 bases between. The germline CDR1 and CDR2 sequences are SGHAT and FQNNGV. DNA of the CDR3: TGTGCCAGCAGCTTAAACACCAACTATGGCTACACCTTC. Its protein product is CASSLNTNYGYTF.

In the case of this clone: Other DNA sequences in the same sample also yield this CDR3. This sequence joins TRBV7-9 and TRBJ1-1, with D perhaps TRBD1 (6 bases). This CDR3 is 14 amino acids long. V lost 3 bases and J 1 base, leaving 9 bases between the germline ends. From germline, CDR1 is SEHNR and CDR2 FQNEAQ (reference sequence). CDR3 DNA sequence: TGTGCCAGCAGCTTGGGGGCAGGGAACACTGAAGCTTTCTTT. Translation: CASSLGAGNTEAFF.

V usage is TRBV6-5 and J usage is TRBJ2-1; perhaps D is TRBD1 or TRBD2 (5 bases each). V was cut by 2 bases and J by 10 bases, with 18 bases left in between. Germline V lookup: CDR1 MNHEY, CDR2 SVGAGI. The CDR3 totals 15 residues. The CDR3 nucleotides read TGTGCCAGCAGTTACACGGGACCCTCGCCGGGGGAGCAGTTCTTC. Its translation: CASSYTGPSPGEQFF.

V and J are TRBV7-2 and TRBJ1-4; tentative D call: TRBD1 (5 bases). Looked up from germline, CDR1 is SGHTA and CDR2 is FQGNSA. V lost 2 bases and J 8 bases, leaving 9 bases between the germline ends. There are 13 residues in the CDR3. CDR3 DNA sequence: TGTGCCAGCAGCTTATTCAGGGAAGAAAAACTGTTTTTT. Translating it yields CASSLFREEKLFF.

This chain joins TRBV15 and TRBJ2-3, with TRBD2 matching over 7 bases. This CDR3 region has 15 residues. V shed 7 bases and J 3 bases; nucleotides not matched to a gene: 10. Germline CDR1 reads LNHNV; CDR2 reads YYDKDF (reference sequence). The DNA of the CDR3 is TGTGCCACCATCAGGACTAGAGCGGGTACAGATACGCAGTATTTT. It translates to CATIRTRAGTDTQYF.